Below are 7 T cell receptor beta chains sequenced from a single sample in a study of vaccination and CD4 T cells after COVID-19. Time point defined: late sampling 161 to 241 days after vaccination in three convalescent patients. Documented treatment: approximately nine-day PBMC culture with coronavirus spike peptide pools or control peptides (ViraFEST assay). Antigens for these TCRs are unknown. The Oncomine TCR Beta short-read assay generated sequence data from the DNA of cultured CD4+ T cells. TCRdb independently ran MiXCR on the PCR reads; one entry per CDR3 protein. The sample has roughly 28,000 distinct CDR3 sequences; 41% are singletons. The sequencing used CD4+ T cells from blood, cultured in vitro, collected about 7 months after SARS-CoV-2 vaccination. The receptor source for this set is a human donor who had recovered from COVID-19.

By share of the sample, this clonotype is medium-sized. The chain employs TRBV7-2 and TRBJ2-3; maybe TRBD2 (5 bases). The length of the CDR3 is 14 residues. Germline CDR1 reads SGHTA; CDR2 reads FQGNSA. V was cut by 6 bases and J by 2 bases, with 12 bases left in between. The CDR3 loop is CASREAVVTDTQYF. Here the CDR3 DNA reads TGTGCCAGCAGGGAGGCCGTAGTCACAGATACGCAGTATTTT.

This clonotype came up once. The gene calls are TRBV6-1 and TRBJ2-7; maybe TRBD1 (8 bases). Germline CDR1 reads MNHNS; CDR2 reads SASEGT. This CDR3 is 16 amino acids long. The germline V and J ends were trimmed by 5 bases and 1 base, with 18 bases remaining between them. This CDR3 reads CASSRTSGTGSYEQYF. As DNA, the CDR3 is TGTGCCAGCAGTAGGACCAGCGGGACAGGATCCTACGAGCAGTACTTC.

This clonotype appeared a few times. This chain joins TRBV20-1 and TRBJ2-5, with 13 bases matching TRBD2. Trimming cost V 1 base and J 0 bases; bases outside gene matches: 8. Germline values: CDR1 DFQATT, CDR2 SNEGSKA (reference sequence). The CDR3 loop spans 18 amino acids. CDR3 in amino acids: CSARGLAGGWSYQETQYF. As DNA, the CDR3 is TGCAGTGCTAGAGGACTAGCGGGAGGTTGGTCTTACCAAGAGACCCAGTACTTC.

V is TRBV11-1 and J is TRBJ2-1, with D perhaps assigned TRBD1 or TRBD2 (5 bases each). This CDR3 is built from 14 residues. Germline CDR1 is SGHAT and CDR2 is FQDESV (reference sequence). The V gene lost 7 bases and the J gene lost 6 bases, with 16 bases spanning the gap. This CDR3 reads CASTPEGLLNEQFF. The CDR3 DNA follows: TGTGCCAGCACCCCCGAGGGGCTCCTCAATGAGCAGTTCTTC.

This sequence joins TRBV20-1 and TRBJ2-1; tentatively, D is TRBD1 or TRBD2 (6 bases each). CDR1 and CDR2 (germline): DFQATT, SNEGSKA (reference sequence). CDR3 size: 16 residues. Trimming cost V 5 bases and J 0 bases, with 17 bases left between them. CDR3: CSAPDRGLSSYNEQFF. In DNA, the CDR3 is TGCAGTGCTCCTGACCGGGGGCTAAGCTCCTACAATGAGCAGTTCTTC.

This clonotype was counted only a few times. V gene TRBV20-1 combines with J gene TRBJ1-2; a possible D gene is TRBD1 (5 bases). This CDR3 region has 14 residues. V lost 0 bases and J 4 bases, leaving 12 bases between the germline ends. Germline CDR1 and CDR2: DFQATT and SNEGSKA (reference sequence). The CDR3, as DNA: TGCAGTGCTAGAGAGTACACGGGACTCTATGGCTACACCTTC. It codes for CSAREYTGLYGYTF.

This rearrangement joins TRBV20-1 to TRBJ2-5, with D tentatively TRBD2 (6 bases). The CDR3 is made up of 14 amino acids. The V gene lost 7 bases and the J gene lost 4 bases, with 19 bases spanning the gap. CDR1 is DFQATT, CDR2 SNEGSKA, per germline (reference sequence). CDR3 DNA: TGCAGTGGAGAGGGTAGCGGAGTGAGAGAGACCCAGTACTTC. It encodes CSGEGSGVRETQYF.